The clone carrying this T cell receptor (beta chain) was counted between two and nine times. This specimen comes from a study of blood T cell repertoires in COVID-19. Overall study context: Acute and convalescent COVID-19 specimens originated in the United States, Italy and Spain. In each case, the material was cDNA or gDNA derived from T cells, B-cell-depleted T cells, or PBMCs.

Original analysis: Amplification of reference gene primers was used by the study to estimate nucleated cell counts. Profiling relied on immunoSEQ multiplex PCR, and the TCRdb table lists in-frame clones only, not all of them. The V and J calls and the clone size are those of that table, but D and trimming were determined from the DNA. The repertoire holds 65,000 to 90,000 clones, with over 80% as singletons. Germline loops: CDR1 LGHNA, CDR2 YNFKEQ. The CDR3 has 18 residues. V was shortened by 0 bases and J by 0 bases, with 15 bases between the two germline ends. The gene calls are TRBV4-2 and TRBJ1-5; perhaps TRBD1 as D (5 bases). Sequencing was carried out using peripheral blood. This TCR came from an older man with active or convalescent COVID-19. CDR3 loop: CASSQETVGGYSNQPQHF. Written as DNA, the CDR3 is TGTGCCAGCAGCCAAGAAACGGTCGGGGGATATAGCAATCAGCCCCAGCATTTT.